This TCR beta chain was captured in a study of CD8 T cells in Susac syndrome. TEMRA cells were FACS-enriched and CD8+ and CD4+ T cells negatively isolated. With respect to this clonotype: Its cognate antigen is unknown.

General study results and limits: In its TCR sequencing and HLA analysis, the study acknowledged that the number of individuals was relatively small.

The RNA, roughly 0.45 to 1 ug, was put through reverse transcription using random hexamers. An immunoSEQ multiplex PCR generated amplified TCR beta CDR3 products spanning 54 Vbeta and 13 Jbeta. TCRdb processed the immunoSEQ multiplex PCR reads anew with MiXCR; each CDR3 protein has one entry. The top ten hold around 0.15% of the sample, which has approximately 200,000 distinct CDR3 sequences, approximately 90% seen once. V was cut by 1 base and J by 7 bases, with 8 bases left in between. Germline V CDR1 and CDR2: LGHDT, YNNKEL (reference sequence). The CDR3 is 12 residues long. The sample comprised CD8+ T cells from PBMCs. This sequence originates from a human donor with multiple sclerosis. The chain is built from TRBV3-1 and TRBJ2-7; D is undetermined. CDR3 sequence reads: CASSQVGWEQYF. CDR3 bases: TGTGCCAGCAGCCAAGTAGGCTGGGAGCAGTACTTC.